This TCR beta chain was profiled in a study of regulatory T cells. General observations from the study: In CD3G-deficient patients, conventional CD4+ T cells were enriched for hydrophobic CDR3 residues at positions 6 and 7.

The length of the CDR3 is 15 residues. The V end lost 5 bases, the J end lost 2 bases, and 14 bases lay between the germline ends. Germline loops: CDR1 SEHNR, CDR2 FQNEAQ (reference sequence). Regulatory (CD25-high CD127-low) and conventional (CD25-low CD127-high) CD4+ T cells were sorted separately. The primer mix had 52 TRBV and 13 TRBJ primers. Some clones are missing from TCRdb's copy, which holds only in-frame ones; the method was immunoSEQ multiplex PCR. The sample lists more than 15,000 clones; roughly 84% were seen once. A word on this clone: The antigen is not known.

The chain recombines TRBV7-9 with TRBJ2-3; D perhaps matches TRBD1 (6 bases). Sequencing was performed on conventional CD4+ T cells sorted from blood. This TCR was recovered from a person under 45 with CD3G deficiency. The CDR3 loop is CASSRSGQLTDTQYF. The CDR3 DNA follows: TGTGCCAGCAGCCGTTCTGGACAGCTCACAGATACGCAGTATTTT.